The source of this T cell receptor (beta chain) is a study of T cells after posttransplantation cyclophosphamide. Study outcomes and limitations: Blood and skin or GI T cell repertoires showed limited TRB overlap. After PTCy, TRB diversity resembled that of CNI/methotrexate controls.

The germline V gene has CDR1 SGHNT and CDR2 YYREEE (reference sequence). This CDR3 is built from 15 residues. The V and J ends lost 0 bases and 4 bases, in that order; junction bases with no gene match: 4. Some clones are missing from TCRdb's copy, which holds only in-frame ones; the method was immunoSEQ multiplex PCR. Found here are 47,000 or so clones, 92% of them singletons; the top ten hold around 2.9%. As regards this clone: Its antigen is not identified.

The chain employs TRBV5-4 and TRBJ2-3; 8 bases fit TRBD1. The sample taken for sequencing was PBMCs. The TCR originated in a woman aged 50 to 60 in good health and a related stem cell transplant donor. The DNA for the CDR3 is TGTGCCAGCAGCTTGGAACAGGGGGTAGCAGATACGCAGTATTTT. Translated: CASSLEQGVADTQYF.